This is a list of T cell receptor beta chains from one sample in a study of shared clonotypes between healthy human individuals. Clones were sequenced by immunoSEQ multiplex PCR, and TCRdb holds only the in-frame ones, with some missing. Here the sample spans almost 700,000 clones, 92% being singletons. The sample comprised naive CD8+ T cells sorted from blood. These receptor sequences come from a man younger than 40 in good health. CDR3s include the opening cysteine and the closing phenylalanine or tryptophan. A D gene is named only where the DNA matches it firmly. Size is omitted from some rows. Given values are once, few, many or a class for expanded clones.

j_call d_call v_call clone_size cdr3_aa cdr3_nt
TRBJ2-3 TRBD2 TRBV28 - CASSLVWSRREGHGDTQYF TGTGCCAGCAGTTTAGTTTGGTCTAGGCGGGAGGGCCATGGAGATACGCAGTATTTT
TRBJ1-2 TRBD1 TRBV5-3 - CASSYISGQVYGYTF TGTGCCAGCAGTTATATTTCGGGACAGGTTTATGGCTACACCTTC
TRBJ2-5 - TRBV6-1 - CASLDYQETQYF TGTGCCAGTCTGGACTACCAAGAGACCCAGTACTTC
TRBJ2-3 - TRBV7-6 - CASSSPQVGTDTQYF TGTGCCAGCAGCTCCCCACAGGTGGGCACAGATACGCAGTATTTT
TRBJ1-4 - TRBV6-1 - CASSDMGVSEKLFF TGTGCCAGCAGTGATATGGGGGTATCAGAAAAACTGTTTTTT
TRBJ2-1 TRBD1 TRBV27 once CASSSGQGAPNEQFF TGTGCCAGCAGTTCCGGACAGGGGGCGCCCAATGAGCAGTTCTTC
TRBJ2-7 TRBD2 TRBV7-6 - CASSLTSGSYEQYF TGTGCCAGCAGCTTAACTAGCGGGAGCTACGAGCAGTACTTC
TRBJ2-1 - TRBV27 - CASSLIQYNEQFF TGTGCCAGCAGTTTAATCCAGTACAATGAGCAGTTCTTC
TRBJ2-3 TRBD2 TRBV29-1 - CSVPGTSGRLDTQYF TGCAGCGTTCCAGGGACTAGCGGGAGGCTGGATACGCAGTATTTT
TRBJ2-7 TRBD1 TRBV27 - CASRDRGSYEQYF TGTGCCAGCAGGGACAGGGGCTCCTACGAGCAGTACTTC
TRBJ2-7 TRBD2 TRBV28 - CASSLSPSGRDEQYF TGTGCCAGCAGTTTAAGTCCTAGCGGGAGAGACGAGCAGTACTTC
TRBJ2-3 - TRBV4-1 - CASSQSYSGHYTQYF TGCGCCAGCAGCCAATCCTACAGCGGACACTATACGCAGTATTTT
TRBJ2-7 - TRBV14 - CASSQEGPGSRYF TGTGCCAGCAGCCAAGAAGGCCCGGGCTCGAGATACTTC
TRBJ1-1 TRBD1 TRBV29-1 - CSVEGQGNTEAFF TGCAGCGTTGAGGGACAGGGGAACACTGAAGCTTTCTTT